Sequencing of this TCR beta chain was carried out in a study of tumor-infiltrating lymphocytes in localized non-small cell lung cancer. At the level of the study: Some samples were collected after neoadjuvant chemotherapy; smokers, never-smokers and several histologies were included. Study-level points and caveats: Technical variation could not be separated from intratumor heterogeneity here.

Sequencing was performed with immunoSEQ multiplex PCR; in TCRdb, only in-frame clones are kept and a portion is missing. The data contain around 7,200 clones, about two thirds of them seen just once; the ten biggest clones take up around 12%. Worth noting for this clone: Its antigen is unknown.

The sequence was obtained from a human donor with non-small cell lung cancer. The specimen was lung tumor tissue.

In nucleotides, the CDR3 is TGTGCCAGCAGGCAGGGGGCGCTGGGCACAGATACGCAGTATTTT. Amino acids: CASRQGALGTDTQYF. The V and J genes are TRBV7-2 and TRBJ2-3; 8 nucleotides line up with TRBD1. The CDR3 totals 15 residues. The germline gives CDR1 SGHTA, CDR2 FQGNSA. J gave up 1 base and V 6 bases, and 6 bases lay outside the gene matches.